What follows are 6 T cell receptor beta chains derived from one specimen sequenced in a study of blood T cells in healthy people across ages. Primed by a sample-barcoded 5' primer and a J-beta primer mix, a second PCR proceeded for about 6 to 12 cycles. A single record per CDR3 protein comes from TCRdb applying MiXCR to the 5' RACE reads. The sample contains about 700,000 distinct CDR3 sequences, 32% of which appear only once. Sequences were obtained from blood. All receptors come from a woman of 80 years or more in good health.

This clonotype was counted at least ten times. V is TRBV20-1 and J is TRBJ1-1, with D unclear. The germline V gene encodes CDR1 DFQATT and CDR2 SNEGSKA (reference sequence). V lost 6 bases to trimming and J lost 1 base, with 12 bases between them. The CDR3 length is 13 residues. The CDR3 DNA sequence: TGCAGTGCGGTCGGGGTGGCGAACACTGAAGCTTTCTTT. Encoded protein: CSAVGVANTEAFF.

This clonotype was seen only a few times. The chain combines TRBV7-2 with TRBJ1-2; D unresolved. The V gene's germline CDR1 is SGHTA and CDR2 FQGNSA. Trimming took off 1 base at V and 3 bases at J, with 9 bases between the two ends. The CDR3 is 14 residues long. The CDR3 DNA reads as TGTGCCAGCAGCTTAGTTCACGGATACTATGGCTACACCTTC. It translates to CASSLVHGYYGYTF.

Comments on this clonotype: A clone one base away is much larger, so this may be a read error. This chain connects TRBV28 to TRBJ1-2; 9 bases match TRBD1. Germline values: CDR1 MDHEN, CDR2 SYDVKM. The CDR3 totals 15 residues. This chain's CDR3 is CASSLQQGAKNGHTF. For the CDR3, the DNA is TGTGCCAGCAGCTTACAACAGGGGGCTAAAAATGGCCACACCTTC.

A remark on this clonotype: A much more abundant neighbour one base away suggests this may be a read error. The rearrangement links TRBV25-1 to TRBJ1-4; TRBD1 is a possible D gene (5 bases). CDR3 length: 14 residues. Trimming stripped 5 bases from V and 2 bases from J, with 9 bases between. Germline CDR1 and CDR2: MGHDK and SYGVNS. CDR3 nucleotide sequence: TGTGCCAGCAGTCAGAGGGGTACTAATGAAAAACTGTTTTTT. Translated, it gives CASSQRGTNEKLFF.

The chain joins TRBV11-2 to TRBJ2-3; 9 bases align to TRBD2. The germline V gene encodes CDR1 SGHAT and CDR2 FQNNGV. Trimming cost V 5 bases and J 4 bases; bases outside gene matches: 10. CDR3 length: 16 amino acids. The CDR3: CASSHRLAAVADTQYF. In nucleotides, the CDR3 is TGTGCCAGCAGCCACCGACTAGCGGCGGTAGCAGATACGCAGTATTTT.

This clonotype was found many times. For the CDR3, the DNA is TGTGCCAGCAGCCTCTCGAGAGGCTACGAGCAGTACTTC. Its protein is CASSLSRGYEQYF. The chain recombines TRBV7-2 with TRBJ2-7, with D hard to call. Germline CDR1 reads SGHTA; CDR2 reads FQGNSA. V lost 5 bases and J 3 bases, leaving 11 bases between the germline ends. The CDR3 length is 13 residues.